This T cell receptor (beta chain) was identified during a study of T cell responses to AZD1222 COVID-19 vaccine. V was clipped by 3 bases and J by 4 bases; unmatched bases: 6. Germline-derived CDR1 and CDR2 are LNHDA and SQIVND (reference sequence). The CDR3 extends over 14 amino acids. Assay: immunoSEQ multiplex PCR; the TCRdb copy retains only in-frame clones and omits some. The table records about 130,000 clones, roughly 85% of them present only once. This receptor was taken from an adult who received the AZD1222 COVID-19 vaccine. The gene calls are TRBV19 and TRBJ2-7; 7 nucleotides line up with TRBD1. Material: peripheral blood, obtained 28 days after the second AZD1222 dose. Here the CDR3 DNA reads TGTGCCAGTAGTATTTCGGGACAGATGTACGAGCAGTACTTC. This translates into CASSISGQMYEQYF.